These 20 T cell receptor beta chains originate from one sample sequenced in a study of blood T cell repertoires in COVID-19. Data came from immunoSEQ multiplex PCR; TCRdb stores just in-frame clones and leaves some out. The repertoire holds around 340,000 clones, with 80% to 90% as singletons. Sequenced input: peripheral blood. These receptors were obtained from a man younger than 45 with active or convalescent COVID-19.

The chain combines TRBV3-1 (or the pseudogene TRBV3-2) with TRBJ2-1, with 7 bases identical to TRBD2. This CDR3 is 17 amino acids long. Looked up from germline, CDR1 is LGHDT and CDR2 is YNNKEL (reference sequence). V trimming: 4 bases; J trimming: 5 bases; junction bases outside the gene matches: 14. The CDR3 nucleotides read TGTGCCAGCAGCCGCCCCGGGGGTGGGCGGGGGAACAATGAGCAGTTCTTC. Amino acid sequence: CASSRPGGGRGNNEQFF.

This chain uses TRBV7-2 with TRBJ2-4, with 9 bases aligning to TRBD2. The germline V gene has CDR1 SGHTA and CDR2 FQGNSA. Trimming at V came to 5 bases and at J to 0 bases, leaving 5 bases not matched to a gene. The CDR3 sequence is 16 residues long. CDR3 sequence reads: CASSLRTSVAKNIQYF. In DNA, the CDR3 is TGTGCCAGCAGCCTTCGGACTAGCGTAGCCAAAAACATTCAGTACTTC.

This chain connects TRBV14 to TRBJ2-3; 11 bases fit TRBD2. Trimming at V came to 4 bases and at J to 6 bases, leaving 18 bases not matched to a gene. The CDR3 has 19 residues. CDR1 and CDR2 (germline): SGHDN, FVKESK. DNA for the CDR3: TGTGCCAGCAGCCGAAAACATGCCACTAGCGGGAGACTTCCGGATACGCAGTATTTT. This gives the protein CASSRKHATSGRLPDTQYF.

V usage is TRBV3-1 (or the pseudogene TRBV3-2) and J usage is TRBJ2-7, with D tentatively TRBD1 (6 bases). Germline V gene lookup returns CDR1 LGHDT and CDR2 YNNKEL (reference sequence). Trimming took 4 bases from V and 0 from J, leaving 22 bases between them. The CDR3 extends over 18 amino acids. The CDR3 reads CASSPSQTKGEHSYEQYF. The CDR3 DNA sequence: TGTGCCAGCAGCCCGAGTCAAACCAAGGGGGAGCACTCCTACGAGCAGTACTTC.

The chain is built from TRBV7-3 and TRBJ1-1; 7 bases are shared with TRBD1. V was pared by 3 bases and J by 5 bases, with 6 bases of the junction left unmatched. The CDR3 consists of 14 residues. The germline gives CDR1 SGHTA, CDR2 FQGTGA. CDR3 DNA: TGTGCCAGCAGCTTGCAGGGGGTACGGACTGAAGCTTTCTTT. This encodes CASSLQGVRTEAFF.

In regard to this clone: At the DNA level, this CDR3 is encoded by other sequences in the same sample as well. The chain couples TRBV4-3 to TRBJ2-3, with 15 nucleotides matching TRBD2. Germline CDR1 and CDR2: LGHNA and YSLEER. This CDR3 spans 16 amino acids. The V segment lost 3 bases and the J segment 3 bases; nucleotides outside the gene matches: 1. The CDR3 DNA reads as TGCGCCAGCAGCCAGGGACTAGCGGGGGGAACAGATACGCAGTATTTT. It yields the protein CASSQGLAGGTDTQYF.

This clone has just a few counts. V and J are TRBV3-1 (or the pseudogene TRBV3-2) and TRBJ2-1; the D gene is possibly TRBD2 (6 bases). Germline lookup yields CDR1 LGHDT and CDR2 YNNKEL (reference sequence). The V gene lost 6 bases and the J gene lost 9 bases, with 21 bases spanning the gap. The CDR3 is 15 amino acids. The CDR3 DNA reads TGTGCCAGCAGGGTGGGGAGGACTCGGCCAGGTGAGCAGTTCTTC. This codes for CASRVGRTRPGEQFF.

Written as DNA, the CDR3 is TGCAGTGCTAGTGTATTGGGGGCGGTGGAGACCCAGTACTTC. Translation gives CSASVLGAVETQYF. The chain employs TRBV20-1 and TRBJ2-5, with a tentative D call TRBD1 (6 bases). The CDR3 loop spans 14 amino acids. Germline V gives CDR1 DFQATT, CDR2 SNEGSKA (reference sequence). V gave up 3 bases and J gave up 5 bases, with 16 bases separating them.

The chain uses TRBV7-9 and TRBJ2-1; 12 bases align to TRBD2. The germline V gene has CDR1 SEHNR and CDR2 FQNEAQ (reference sequence). CDR3 size: 13 residues. V dropped 5 bases and J dropped 8; count of bases not matched to a gene: 1. This CDR3 is CASSTSGRHEQFF. The CDR3 region has the DNA TGTGCCAGCAGCACTAGCGGGAGGCATGAGCAGTTCTTC. Full variable domain (outside the CDR3, taken from reference TRBV7-9 and TRBJ2-1): DTGVSQNPRHKITKRGQNVTFRCDPISEHNRLYWYRQTLGQGPEFLTYFQNEAQLEKSRLLSDRFSAERPKGSFSTLEIQRTEQGDSAMYLCASSTSGRHEQFFGPGTRLTVL.

This rearrangement joins TRBV11-3 to TRBJ2-5; 8 bases fit TRBD2. The CDR3 spans 15 residues. The germline CDR1 and CDR2 sequences are SGHNT and YENEEA. The V gene end was trimmed by 5 bases and the J gene end by 5 bases; junction bases not matched to a gene: 10. The CDR3 DNA reads TGTGCCAGCAGCCTCGGGGGGGCCCACCTTGAGACCCAGTACTTC. Translating it yields CASSLGGAHLETQYF.

This sequence joins TRBV7-3 and TRBJ2-5, with 7 bases fitting TRBD2. The germline V gene encodes CDR1 SGHTA and CDR2 FQGTGA. The CDR3 length is 16 residues. J was trimmed by 1 base and V by 5 bases; bases with no gene match: 10. The CDR3 protein is CASSRSGTGGQETQYF. The CDR3 nucleotides read TGTGCCAGCAGCCGAAGCGGAACGGGGGGCCAAGAGACCCAGTACTTC.

This chain uses TRBV11-2 with TRBJ2-7; 9 bases fit TRBD1. The germline CDR1 and CDR2 sequences are SGHAT and FQNNGV. The CDR3 has 15 amino acids. The junction had 9 bases not matched to a gene; V was cut back by 5 bases and J by 4 bases. The CDR3, as DNA: TGTGCCAGCAGCCCACCCTACAGGGGGCAGTACGAGCAGTACTTC. Its translation is CASSPPYRGQYEQYF.

The chain has TRBV7-8 and TRBJ1-1; 11 bases agree with TRBD1. Germline V lookup: CDR1 SGHVS, CDR2 FQNEAQ. The trim removed 5 bases at V and 6 bases at J, leaving 8 bases unmatched. The CDR3 loop spans 15 amino acids. The CDR3 DNA sequence: TGTGCCAGCAGCCGCCGGGACAGGGGGTTGCCTGAAGCTTTCTTT. Translation gives CASSRRDRGLPEAFF.

This chain uses TRBV27 with TRBJ2-1; 7 nucleotides agree with TRBD1. Germline CDR1 reads MNHEY; CDR2 reads SMNVEV (reference sequence). The CDR3 extends over 13 amino acids. J gave up 8 bases and V 6 bases, and 7 bases lay outside the gene matches. The CDR3 region is CASSYRGIDEQFF. CDR3 nucleotides: TGTGCCAGCAGCTACAGGGGAATCGATGAGCAGTTCTTC.

CDR3 nucleotides: TGTGCCATCAGTGACCCCCGGGGGGTGTCAGGAGAAAAACTGTTTTTT. Residues: CAISDPRGVSGEKLFF. The chain has TRBV10-3 and TRBJ1-4, with D possibly matching TRBD1 (5 bases). CDR3 size: 16 residues. Germline loops: CDR1 ENHRY, CDR2 SYGVKD. The V and J ends lost 3 bases and 8 bases respectively, with 19 bases between them.

The rearrangement uses TRBV24-1 and TRBJ2-3; TRBD1 agrees at 9 bases. The CDR3 has 16 amino acids. The germline gives CDR1 KGHDR, CDR2 SFDVKD. Unmatched junction bases numbered 9, after V lost 4 bases and J lost 5 bases. This CDR3 is CATSELGTGREDTQYF. The CDR3 nucleotides are TGTGCCACCAGTGAGCTCGGGACAGGGCGGGAAGATACGCAGTATTTT.

The chain links TRBV5-1 to TRBJ1-4; D gene ambiguous. The CDR3 has 10 residues. The germline V gene encodes CDR1 SGHRS and CDR2 YFSETQ. V was shortened by 9 bases and J by 13 bases, with 13 bases between the two germline ends. The DNA of the CDR3 is TGCGCCACCTCTAGGTCTGGACTGTTTTTT. Its protein is CATSRSGLFF.

The chain employs TRBV9 and TRBJ2-1; D is undetermined. Germline V gene data show CDR1 as SGDLS and CDR2 as YYNGEE. The CDR3 totals 11 residues. V was pared by 5 bases and J by 4 bases, with 4 bases between. This CDR3 reads CASSLYNEQFF. The CDR3 bases are TGTGCCAGCAGTCTATACAATGAGCAGTTCTTC.

The rearrangement joins TRBV12-3 or TRBV12-4 to TRBJ2-2, with D possibly TRBD1 on 6 matching bases. The ends were cut back, 6 bases at V and 13 bases at J, with 18 bases in the middle. The CDR3 length is 13 residues. CDR3 in DNA: TGTGCCAGCAGCCCCCCACGTTGGGGGCGGCTGTTTTTT. Translating gives CASSPPRWGRLFF.

DNA of the CDR3: TGCGCCAGCAGCGAAACGAGCGGAAAAGAGACCCAGTACTTC. As protein: CASSETSGKETQYF. The V call is TRBV5-1, the J call TRBJ2-5; possible D gene TRBD2, 5 bases. The CDR3 extends over 14 amino acids. Germline V gene data show CDR1 as SGHRS and CDR2 as YFSETQ. The V gene lost 4 bases and the J gene lost 3 bases, with 13 bases spanning the gap. Full variable domain (rest looked up from reference TRBV5-1 and TRBJ2-5): KAGVTQTPRYLIKTRGQQVTLSCSPISGHRSVSWYQQTPGQGLQFLFEYFSETQRNKGNFPGRFSGRQFSNSRSEMNVSTLELGDSALYLCASSETSGKETQYFGPGTRLLVL.